What follows are 23 T cell receptor beta chains derived from one specimen sequenced in a study of spatial heterogeneity in lung cancer. Each CDR3 protein gets one entry after TCRdb re-called the 5' RACE reads with MiXCR. The data hold some 44,000 distinct CDR3 sequences, with roughly 15% observed a single time. Time point in this sample: sample taken at primary tumor resection. The input for sequencing was PBMCs, taken at surgery. These receptors came from a male donor with early-stage non-small cell lung cancer.

The chain employs TRBV27 and TRBJ2-2; possibly TRBD1 or TRBD2 for D (6 bases each). The CDR3 extends over 17 amino acids. V lost 5 bases to trimming and J lost 0 bases, with 16 bases between them. The germline V gene encodes CDR1 MNHEY and CDR2 SMNVEV (reference sequence). The CDR3 DNA follows: TGTGCCAGCAGTCCCCCAATAAGGGGGGCGAACACCGGGGAGCTGTTTTTT. Amino acids: CASSPPIRGANTGELFF.

The V call is TRBV7-8, the J call TRBJ1-2; D uncertain. The V and J ends lost 5 bases and 9 bases respectively, with 19 bases between them. The CDR3 is 14 amino acids. The germline CDR1 and CDR2 sequences are SGHVS and FQNEAQ. The CDR3 nucleotides read TGTGCCAGCAGCCCACAACCCAATACATATCGCTACACCTTC. It is translated as CASSPQPNTYRYTF. Variable domain in full (rest from reference TRBV7-8 and TRBJ1-2): GAGVSQSPRYKVAKRGQDVALRCDPISGHVSLFWYQQALGQGPEFLTYFQNEAQLDKSGLPSDRFFAERPEGSVSTLKIQRTQQEDSAVYLCASSPQPNTYRYTFGSGTRLTVV.

V and J are TRBV19 and TRBJ1-5, with a possible D match to TRBD1 (5 bases). V lost 7 bases and J 2 bases, leaving 9 bases between the germline ends. The CDR3 covers 13 residues. The germline gives CDR1 LNHDA, CDR2 SQIVND (reference sequence). The CDR3 protein is CASNQGGNQPQHF. As DNA, the CDR3 is TGTGCCAGTAACCAGGGAGGCAATCAGCCCCAGCATTTT.

The chain links TRBV6-1 to TRBJ2-1, with TRBD2 matching 9 bases. Losses at the gene ends were 6 bases for V and 4 bases for J; bases not matched to a gene: 7. Germline V gene lookup returns CDR1 MNHNS and CDR2 SASEGT. The length of the CDR3 is 15 residues. Here the CDR3 reads CASRKRGATYNEQFF. The CDR3 DNA sequence: TGTGCCAGCAGGAAGCGGGGGGCCACTTACAATGAGCAGTTCTTC.

This chain joins TRBV7-2 and TRBJ1-4; D not certain. V was clipped by 5 bases and J by 0 bases, with 10 bases between them. CDR3 length: 15 residues. From germline, CDR1 is SGHTA and CDR2 FQGNSA. The CDR3 nucleotides read TGTGCCAGCAGCCCCCCAGGAGCAACTAATGAAAAACTGTTTTTT. The encoded protein is CASSPPGATNEKLFF.

This clonotype occurred many times. V usage is TRBV5-1 and J usage is TRBJ1-6; tentatively, D is TRBD1 (5 bases). The germline gives CDR1 SGHRS, CDR2 YFSETQ. This CDR3 is 15 amino acids long. Between the trimmed V and J ends, which lost 4 bases and 7 bases, there was a span of 15 bases. Here the CDR3 DNA reads TGCGCCAGCAGCCCGGGGACTACCCGGAATTCACCCCTCCACTTT. The encoded protein is CASSPGTTRNSPLHF.

The table lists this clonotype with many counts. The J gene is TRBJ1-1, the V gene TRBV3-1; possibly TRBD1 for D (5 bases). The V end lost 4 bases, the J end lost 3 bases, and 15 bases lay between the germline ends. The CDR3 extends over 15 amino acids. Germline lookup yields CDR1 LGHDT and CDR2 YNNKEL (reference sequence). CDR3 loop: CASSLRGAGDTEAFF. CDR3 coding DNA: TGTGCCAGCAGCCTCAGAGGGGCTGGGGACACTGAAGCTTTCTTT.

This clonotype came up many times. V usage is TRBV12-3 or TRBV12-4 and J usage is TRBJ1-1, with D uncertain. Trimming stripped 6 bases from V and 6 bases from J, with 14 bases between. The CDR3 has 13 residues. This CDR3 reads CASSPSVRAEAFF. The DNA of the CDR3 is TGTGCCAGCAGCCCTAGCGTGCGGGCTGAAGCTTTCTTT.

The chain couples TRBV3-1 to TRBJ2-5; 9 nucleotides match TRBD2. Germline assignment: CDR1 LGHDT and CDR2 YNNKEL (reference sequence). V was pared by 4 bases and J by 4 bases, with 7 bases of the junction left unmatched. The CDR3 covers 15 residues. The CDR3 DNA is TGTGCCAGCAGCCGCACCCCTAGCGGGGTAGAGACCCAGTACTTC. Its protein product is CASSRTPSGVETQYF.

This chain joins TRBV18 and TRBJ1-1; no clear D gene. The CDR3 spans 12 residues. Germline V CDR1 and CDR2: KGHSH, LQKENI. The V end was cut by 5 bases, the J end by 4 bases, with 8 bases between. CDR3 in DNA: TGTGCCAGCTCAACCCTAAGCACTGAAGCTTTCTTT. Encoded protein: CASSTLSTEAFF.

The table lists this clonotype with a few counts. V and J are TRBV6-1 and TRBJ1-1; D might be TRBD1 (5 bases). V was cut by 2 bases and J by 5 bases, with 18 bases left in between. The CDR3 consists of 16 residues. Per germline, CDR1 MNHNS and CDR2 SASEGT. The CDR3 is CASSERRDLERTEAFF. The CDR3 region has the DNA TGTGCCAGCAGTGAAAGGAGGGACTTGGAGAGGACTGAAGCTTTCTTT.

This clonotype was seen many times. This rearrangement joins TRBV3-1 to TRBJ2-5, with TRBD2 identical over 10 bases. The J segment lost 3 bases and the V segment lost 4 bases, leaving 2 bases of the junction unmatched. The CDR3 sequence is 14 residues long. The germline CDR1 and CDR2 sequences are LGHDT and YNNKEL (reference sequence). Written as DNA, the CDR3 is TGTGCCAGCAGCCGTCTAGCGGGGGAAGAGACCCAGTACTTC. It codes for CASSRLAGEETQYF.

In its sample, this clonotype was seen many times. The V call is TRBV12-3 or TRBV12-4, the J call TRBJ2-5; tentatively, D is TRBD2 (6 bases). The germline V and J ends were trimmed by 3 bases and 4 bases, with 9 bases remaining between them. This CDR3 is built from 13 residues. The DNA of the CDR3 is TGTGCCAGCAGTTTTGGAGGGAGAGAGACCCAGTACTTC. Translation: CASSFGGRETQYF.

For this clonotype: With a much larger clone just one base away, this may be a read error. This is likely a read error, given that the CDR3 carries no conserved phenylalanine or tryptophan at its end. The gene calls are TRBV7-3 and TRBJ2-7; D assignment may be TRBD1 or TRBD2 (5 bases each). Germline assignment: CDR1 SGHTA and CDR2 FQGTGA. The ends were cut back, 4 bases at V and 0 bases at J, with 7 bases in the middle. The CDR3 sequence is 13 residues long. DNA for the CDR3: TGTGCCAGCAGCTCGGGACCCTCCTACGAGCAGTACTCC. It translates to CASSSGPSYEQYS.

This clonotype was recorded many times. The chain uses TRBV14 and TRBJ1-1; D is unclear. Germline V gives CDR1 SGHDN, CDR2 FVKESK. Trimming stripped 5 bases from V and 5 bases from J, with 12 bases between. The CDR3 length is 13 residues. Here the CDR3 reads CASSSGGRTEAFF. CDR3 coding DNA: TGTGCCAGCAGCAGCGGCGGCAGAACTGAAGCTTTCTTT.

The V and J genes are TRBV7-9 and TRBJ2-5; the match to TRBD1 covers 9 bases. CDR3 length: 14 residues. V shed 5 bases, J shed 3 bases, and the junction held 4 bases outside the gene matches. CDR1 and CDR2 from the germline V gene are SEHNR and FQNEAQ (reference sequence). This CDR3 is CASSPGQGKETQYF. CDR3 sequence (DNA): TGTGCCAGCAGCCCCGGACAGGGGAAAGAGACCCAGTACTTC.

This clonotype was detected ten times or more. The chain links TRBV28 to TRBJ1-1, with D uncertain. Germline CDR1 is MDHEN and CDR2 is SYDVKM. The V and J ends lost 5 bases and 0 bases respectively, with 10 bases between them. The CDR3 has 14 residues. The CDR3 region is CASSLRSLNTEAFF. Written as DNA, the CDR3 is TGTGCCAGCAGTCTCCGATCTCTGAACACTGAAGCTTTCTTT.

This chain connects TRBV2 to TRBJ2-5; TRBD1 aligns across 8 bases. CDR1 and CDR2 (germline): SNHLY, FYNNEI. V dropped 8 bases and J dropped 4; count of bases not matched to a gene: 9. The CDR3 runs 14 residues. This CDR3 is CASSDGQGTETQYF. For the CDR3, the DNA is TGTGCCAGCTCCGACGGACAGGGCACAGAGACCCAGTACTTC.

The sample holds a few counts of this clonotype. The gene calls are TRBV7-9 and TRBJ1-1; no reliable D call. With 5 bases removed from V and 1 base from J, the gap between germline ends came to 8 bases. The CDR3 extends over 13 amino acids. CDR1 SEHNR and CDR2 FQNEAQ come from the germline V gene (reference sequence). The DNA for the CDR3 is TGTGCCAGCAGCGGCTTGGAGAACACTGAAGCTTTCTTT. Protein sequence: CASSGLENTEAFF.

This clonotype was seen at least ten times. This chain links TRBV27 with TRBJ1-4; possible D gene TRBD1, 6 bases. Trimming removed 6 bases at V and 8 bases at J, with 25 bases between. The CDR3 sequence is 17 residues long. CDR1 MNHEY and CDR2 SMNVEV come from the germline V gene (reference sequence). The CDR3 DNA is TGTGCCAGCAGGATAACCACTGCGGGGGCCACGGGAGAAAAACTGTTTTTT. This codes for CASRITTAGATGEKLFF.

This chain joins TRBV19 and TRBJ2-3, with 8 bases aligning to TRBD1. Per the germline V gene, CDR1 is LNHDA and CDR2 is SQIVND (reference sequence). This CDR3 contains 13 residues. Trimming cost V 10 bases and J 3 bases; bases outside gene matches: 6. The CDR3 DNA reads as TGTGCCATCCGGGACAGGAATACAGATACGCAGTATTTT. Amino acids: CAIRDRNTDTQYF.

In its sample, this clonotype was seen a few times. This chain links TRBV25-1 with TRBJ1-1; 10 bases fit TRBD1. CDR1 MGHDK and CDR2 SYGVNS come from the germline V gene. Losses at the gene ends were 5 bases for V and 1 base for J; bases not matched to a gene: 4. The CDR3 runs 15 residues. CDR3 sequence reads: CASSPWTGGNTEAFF. The CDR3 DNA is TGTGCCAGCAGTCCTTGGACAGGGGGGAACACTGAAGCTTTCTTT.

The sample holds many counts of this clonotype. The J gene is TRBJ1-5, the V gene TRBV4-1, with TRBD1 as a possible D gene (6 bases). Germline CDR1 reads MGHRA; CDR2 reads YSYEKL. V shed 1 base and J shed 6 bases, with 16 bases lying between them. CDR3 length: 16 amino acids. CDR3 in amino acids: CASSQVFSRGPQPQHF. For the CDR3, the DNA is TGCGCCAGCAGCCAAGTATTCAGCAGGGGCCCTCAGCCCCAGCATTTT.